The T cell receptor beta chain described here comes from a study of blood T cell repertoires in COVID-19. Whole-study context: The samples span acute and convalescent COVID-19 from the United States, Italy and Spain.

In germline, CDR1 is SGHRS, CDR2 YFSETQ. Trimming cost V 4 bases and J 3 bases; bases outside gene matches: 6. The CDR3 contains 14 residues. Those enrolled, adults aged about 18 to 89 years, came from around 25 US areas. The repertoire was sequenced with immunoSEQ multiplex PCR; TCRdb's copy has only in-frame clones and lacks some. The sample includes under 300,000 clones, 75% to 90% of them seen just once. This sequence joins TRBV5-1 and TRBJ1-1; 7 bases agree with TRBD1. This clonotype was obtained from a woman younger than 30 who had recovered from COVID-19. Sample: PBMCs or T cells enriched from blood (not recorded which). The CDR3 is CASSLGQAYTEAFF. CDR3 nucleotide sequence: TGCGCCAGCAGCCTAGGACAGGCGTACACTGAAGCTTTCTTT.